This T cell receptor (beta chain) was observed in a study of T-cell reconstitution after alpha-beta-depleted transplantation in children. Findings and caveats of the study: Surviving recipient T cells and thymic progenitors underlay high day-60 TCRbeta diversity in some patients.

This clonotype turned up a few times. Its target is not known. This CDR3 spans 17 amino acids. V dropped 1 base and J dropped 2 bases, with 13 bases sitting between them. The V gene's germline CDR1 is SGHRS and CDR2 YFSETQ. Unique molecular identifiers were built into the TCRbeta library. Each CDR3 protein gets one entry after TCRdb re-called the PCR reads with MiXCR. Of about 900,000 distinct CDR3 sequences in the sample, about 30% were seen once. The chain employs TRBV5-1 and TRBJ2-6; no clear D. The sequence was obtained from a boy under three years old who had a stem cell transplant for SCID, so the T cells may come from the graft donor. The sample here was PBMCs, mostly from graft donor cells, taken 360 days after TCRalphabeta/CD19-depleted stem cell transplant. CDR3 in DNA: TGCGCCAGCAGCTTGCACAAAGGGAAAGCTGGGGCCAACGTCCTGACTTTC. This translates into CASSLHKGKAGANVLTF.